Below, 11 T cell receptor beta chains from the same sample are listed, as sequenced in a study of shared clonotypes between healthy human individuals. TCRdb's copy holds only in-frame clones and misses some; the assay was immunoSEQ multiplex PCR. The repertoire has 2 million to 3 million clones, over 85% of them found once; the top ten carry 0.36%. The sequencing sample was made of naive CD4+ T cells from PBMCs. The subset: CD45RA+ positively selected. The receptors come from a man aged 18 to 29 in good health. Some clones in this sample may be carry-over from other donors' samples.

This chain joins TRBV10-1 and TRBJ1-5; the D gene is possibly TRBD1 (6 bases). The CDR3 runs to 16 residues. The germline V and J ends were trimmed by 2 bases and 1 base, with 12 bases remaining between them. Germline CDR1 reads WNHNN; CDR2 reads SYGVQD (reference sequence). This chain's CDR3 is CASSENRALSNQPQHF. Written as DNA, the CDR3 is TGCGCCAGCAGTGAGAACAGGGCCCTAAGCAATCAGCCCCAGCATTTT.

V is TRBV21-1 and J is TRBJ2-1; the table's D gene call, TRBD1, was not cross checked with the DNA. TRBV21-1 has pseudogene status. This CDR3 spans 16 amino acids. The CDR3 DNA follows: TGTGCCAGCAGCACTGGACAATCGAGCTCCTACAATGAGCAGTTCTTC. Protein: CASSTGQSSSYNEQFF.

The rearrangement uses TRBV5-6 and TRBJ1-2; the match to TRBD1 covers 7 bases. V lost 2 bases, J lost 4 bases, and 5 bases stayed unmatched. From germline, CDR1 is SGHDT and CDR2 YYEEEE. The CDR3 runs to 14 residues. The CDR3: CASSLDRAVYGYTF. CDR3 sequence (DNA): TGTGCCAGCAGCTTAGACAGGGCAGTCTATGGCTACACCTTC.

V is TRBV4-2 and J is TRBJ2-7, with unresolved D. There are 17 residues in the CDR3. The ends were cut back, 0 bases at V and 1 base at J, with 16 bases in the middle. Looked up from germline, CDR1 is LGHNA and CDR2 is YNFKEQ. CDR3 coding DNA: TGTGCCAGCAGCCAAGAGGGCCTCGGCCAGGCGTCCTACGAGCAGTACTTC. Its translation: CASSQEGLGQASYEQYF.

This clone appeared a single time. The CDR3 sequence: CASSLEQPGLVPTDTQYF. The CDR3 region has the DNA TGCGCCAGCAGCTTGGAGCAACCGGGACTAGTTCCCACAGATACGCAGTATTTT. The chain links TRBV5-1 to TRBJ2-3, with 8 nucleotides matching TRBD2. The CDR3 is made up of 18 amino acids. Losses at the gene ends were 0 bases for V and 2 bases for J; bases not matched to a gene: 11. The V gene's germline CDR1 is SGHRS and CDR2 YFSETQ.

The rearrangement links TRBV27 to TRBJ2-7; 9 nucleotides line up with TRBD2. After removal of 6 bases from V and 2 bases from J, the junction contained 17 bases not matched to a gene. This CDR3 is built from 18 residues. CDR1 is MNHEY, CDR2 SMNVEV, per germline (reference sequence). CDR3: CASSQGGLAGFGAYEQYF. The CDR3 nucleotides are TGTGCCAGCAGCCAGGGGGGACTAGCAGGTTTTGGAGCCTACGAGCAGTACTTC.

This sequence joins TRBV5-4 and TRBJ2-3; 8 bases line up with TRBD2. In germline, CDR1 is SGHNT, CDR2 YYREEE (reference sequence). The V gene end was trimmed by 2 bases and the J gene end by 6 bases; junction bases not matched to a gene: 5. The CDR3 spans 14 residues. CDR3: CASSFGGRTDTQYF. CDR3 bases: TGTGCCAGCAGCTTTGGCGGGAGGACCGATACGCAGTATTTT.

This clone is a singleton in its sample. The chain's CDR3 is CASSVEGYNEQFF. The CDR3 DNA reads as TGTGCCAGCAGTGTAGAGGGCTACAATGAGCAGTTCTTC. The chain combines TRBV2 with TRBJ2-1, with a possible D match to TRBD2 (5 bases). V gave up 4 bases and J gave up 3 bases, with 7 bases separating them. Per the germline V gene, CDR1 is SNHLY and CDR2 is FYNNEI. The CDR3 has 13 amino acids.

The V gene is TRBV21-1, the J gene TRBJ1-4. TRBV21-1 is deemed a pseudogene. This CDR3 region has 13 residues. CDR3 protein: CASSPARGEKLFF. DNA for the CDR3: TGTGCCAGCAGCCCCGCACGGGGGGAAAAACTGTTTTTT.

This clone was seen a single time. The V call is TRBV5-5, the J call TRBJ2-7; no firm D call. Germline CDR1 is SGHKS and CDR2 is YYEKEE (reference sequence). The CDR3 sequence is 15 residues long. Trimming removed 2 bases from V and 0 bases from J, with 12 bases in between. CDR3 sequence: CASSFRAPSSYEQYF. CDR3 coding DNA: TGTGCCAGCAGCTTCCGGGCCCCGAGCTCCTACGAGCAGTACTTC.

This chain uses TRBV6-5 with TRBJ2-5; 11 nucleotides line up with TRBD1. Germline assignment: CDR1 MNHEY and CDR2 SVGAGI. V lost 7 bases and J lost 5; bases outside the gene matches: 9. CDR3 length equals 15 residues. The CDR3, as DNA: TGTGCCAGCAAACGGACAGGGGGCGATTGGGAGACCCAGTACTTC. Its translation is CASKRTGGDWETQYF.